These 32 T cell receptor beta chains came from one sample sequenced in a study of technical replicates of blood from several donors. Sequencing was performed with immunoSEQ multiplex PCR; in TCRdb, only in-frame clones are kept and a portion is missing. The sample lists some 68,000 clones, roughly 92% seen once, with around 0.34% in the top ten. What was sequenced was T cells isolated from PBMCs. The origin of the receptors is a human donor in good health.

This clone was counted a single time. The chain employs TRBV18 and TRBJ1-3, with D hard to call. V lost 8 bases and J 2 bases, leaving 7 bases between the germline ends. Germline CDR1 reads KGHSH; CDR2 reads LQKENI. The CDR3 sequence is 12 residues long. CDR3 in amino acids: CASAGTGNTIYF. In DNA, the CDR3 is TGTGCCAGCGCAGGAACTGGAAACACCATATATTTT.

This chain connects TRBV9 to TRBJ2-5, with a tentative D call TRBD1 (5 bases). The CDR3 runs 11 residues. Germline V lookup: CDR1 SGDLS, CDR2 YYNGEE. The germline V and J ends were trimmed by 5 bases and 5 bases, with 7 bases remaining between them. CDR3 residues: CASSRQETQYF. Written as DNA, the CDR3 is TGTGCCAGCAGTCGACAGGAGACCCAGTACTTC.

V is TRBV4-1 and J is TRBJ2-3, with TRBD2 identical over 7 bases. This CDR3 is built from 18 residues. Germline V CDR1 and CDR2: MGHRA, YSYEKL. V gave up 0 bases and J gave up 11 bases; unmatched junction bases: 20. CDR3 amino acids: CASSQDASGKAFGPQQYF. The CDR3 DNA reads as TGCGCCAGCAGCCAAGACGCAAGCGGGAAAGCCTTCGGCCCGCAGCAGTATTTT.

The rearrangement uses TRBV11-3 and TRBJ2-2; D is undetermined. The CDR3 is 15 residues long. Germline V gene data show CDR1 as SGHNT and CDR2 as YENEEA. With 10 bases removed from V and 0 bases from J, the gap between germline ends came to 15 bases. In DNA, the CDR3 is TGTGCCACCCGTAGCTCGCAGTCGAACACCGGGGAGCTGTTTTTT. Translating gives CATRSSQSNTGELFF.

The rearrangement uses TRBV10-1 and TRBJ2-7; 11 bases align to TRBD2. The V segment lost 10 bases and the J segment 4 bases; nucleotides outside the gene matches: 12. This CDR3 comprises 15 residues. Per the germline V gene, CDR1 is WNHNN and CDR2 is SYGVQD (reference sequence). CDR3 in DNA: TGCGCCAAACAGCCCGGGACTAGCGGTGTATACGAGCAGTACTTC. Protein sequence: CAKQPGTSGVYEQYF.

This sequence joins TRBV29-1 and TRBJ2-7, with D possibly matching TRBD1 (6 bases). CDR3 size: 14 residues. Trimming pared 3 bases from V and 0 bases from J, leaving 12 bases between. In germline, CDR1 is SQVTM, CDR2 ANQGSEA. The CDR3 reads CSVEFGQSSYEQYF. DNA for the CDR3: TGCAGCGTTGAGTTCGGACAGAGCTCCTACGAGCAGTACTTC.

V usage is TRBV19 and J usage is TRBJ1-5; possibly TRBD1 for D (6 bases). This CDR3 comprises 14 residues. Looked up from germline, CDR1 is LNHDA and CDR2 is SQIVND (reference sequence). The V and J ends lost 5 bases and 7 bases respectively, with 15 bases between them. CDR3 nucleotide sequence: TGTGCCAGTAGTGCCGGGACAACAAACCAGCCCCAGCATTTT. Its translation is CASSAGTTNQPQHF.

The sample holds one count of this clone. The chain employs TRBV5-1 and TRBJ2-3, with 7 bases aligning to TRBD2. V was pared by 0 bases and J by 1 base, with 2 bases of the junction left unmatched. The CDR3 consists of 15 residues. Germline assignment: CDR1 SGHRS and CDR2 YFSETQ. CDR3 sequence (DNA): TGCGCCAGCAGCTTGGGACTAGCCCGCACAGATACGCAGTATTTT. This gives the protein CASSLGLARTDTQYF.

The V and J genes are TRBV6-5 and TRBJ2-1; TRBD1 matches at 7 bases. CDR1 and CDR2 (germline): MNHEY, SVGAGI. The CDR3 is 14 amino acids. V lost 7 bases, J lost 8 bases, and 11 bases stayed unmatched. Written as DNA, the CDR3 is TGTGCCAGCACGGAGACAGGGATATTCGATGAGCAGTTCTTC. Its translation is CASTETGIFDEQFF.

This rearrangement joins TRBV10-3 to TRBJ1-1; D is perhaps TRBD1 (5 bases). The CDR3 loop spans 12 amino acids. Trimming pared 6 bases from V and 5 bases from J, leaving 10 bases between. In germline, CDR1 is ENHRY, CDR2 SYGVKD. CDR3 sequence: CAIRTGVTEAFF. The CDR3 DNA sequence: TGTGCCATCAGGACGGGGGTGACTGAAGCTTTCTTT.

This chain links TRBV28 with TRBJ2-3; maybe TRBD2 (5 bases). CDR3 length equals 15 residues. V lost 6 bases and J lost 5, with 18 bases in between. The germline CDR1 and CDR2 sequences are MDHEN and SYDVKM. The CDR3 nucleotides are TGTGCCAGCAGCCTCGACGAGGAGGCCCAAGATACGCAGTATTTT. Residues: CASSLDEEAQDTQYF.

The genes are TRBV28 and TRBJ1-1; D perhaps matches TRBD1 (5 bases). Germline V lookup: CDR1 MDHEN, CDR2 SYDVKM. V gave up 10 bases and J gave up 0 bases, with 18 bases separating them. CDR3 length: 15 residues. The CDR3 sequence is CATHSAGRMNTEAFF. DNA of the CDR3: TGTGCCACCCATTCGGCAGGGCGTATGAACACTGAAGCTTTCTTT. Combining the CDR3 with reference TRBV28 and TRBJ1-1 gives the whole variable domain DVKVTQSSRYLVKRTGEKVFLECVQDMDHENMFWYRQDPGLGLRLIYFSYDVKMKEKGDIPEGYSVSREKKERFSLILESASTNQTSMYLCATHSAGRMNTEAFFGQGTRLTVV.

V usage is TRBV4-1 and J usage is TRBJ1-2; D is unresolved. From germline, CDR1 is MGHRA and CDR2 YSYEKL. The CDR3 covers 15 residues. V lost 4 bases to trimming and J lost 1 base, with 13 bases between them. CDR3 bases: TGCGCCAGCAGCCTCGGGCGGGGAATTAACTATGGCTACACCTTC. Translation: CASSLGRGINYGYTF.

The J gene is TRBJ2-7, the V gene TRBV5-1, with 16 bases lining up with TRBD2. Trimming cost V 5 bases and J 5 bases; bases outside gene matches: 4. Germline V CDR1 and CDR2: SGHRS, YFSETQ. The CDR3 has 15 amino acids. The CDR3 loop reads CASRGLAGGPDEQYF. CDR3 coding DNA: TGCGCCAGCAGGGGACTAGCGGGAGGGCCGGACGAGCAGTACTTC. The full variable domain, with the rest looked up from reference TRBV5-1 and TRBJ2-7, is KAGVTQTPRYLIKTRGQQVTLSCSPISGHRSVSWYQQTPGQGLQFLFEYFSETQRNKGNFPGRFSGRQFSNSRSEMNVSTLELGDSALYLCASRGLAGGPDEQYFGPGTRLTVT.

The chain combines TRBV5-8 with TRBJ2-7, with TRBD2 identical over 8 bases. The CDR3 runs to 14 residues. The V segment lost 2 bases and the J segment 4 bases; nucleotides outside the gene matches: 5. Germline values: CDR1 SGHTS, CDR2 YDEGEE. The CDR3 DNA reads TGTGCCAGCAGCTTAGATGGCGGGAGGTACGAGCAGTACTTC. Its translation: CASSLDGGRYEQYF. Variable domain in full (rest from reference TRBV5-8 and TRBJ2-7): EAGVTQSPTHLIKTRGQQATLRCSPISGHTSVYWYQQALGLGLQFLLWYDEGEERNRGNFPPRFSGRQFPNYSSELNVNALELEDSALYLCASSLDGGRYEQYFGPGTRLTVT.

The chain combines TRBV9 with TRBJ2-7, with a weak D call TRBD1 (5 bases). Germline CDR1 is SGDLS and CDR2 is YYNGEE. This CDR3 has 14 amino acids. V shed 0 bases and J shed 0 bases, with 7 bases lying between them. CDR3 nucleotides: TGTGCCAGCAGCGTAGCAGGGTTCTCCTACGAGCAGTACTTC. This codes for CASSVAGFSYEQYF.

The V and J genes are TRBV4-2 and TRBJ2-2, with D perhaps matching TRBD2 (6 bases). The CDR3 covers 14 residues. Deletions cut 3 bases from V and 7 bases from J, with 12 bases between. Germline CDR1 reads LGHNA; CDR2 reads YNFKEQ. As DNA, the CDR3 is TGTGCCAGCAGCCATAGGGAGGAAAACGGGGAGCTGTTTTTT. Its protein is CASSHREENGELFF.

The chain links TRBV14 to TRBJ2-7; D is uncertain. The V gene's germline CDR1 is SGHDN and CDR2 FVKESK. V lost 1 base, J lost 6 bases, and 4 bases lay in between. The CDR3 is made up of 11 amino acids. The CDR3 loop reads CASSQAFEQYF. The CDR3 DNA reads TGTGCCAGCAGCCAAGCATTCGAGCAGTACTTC.

The genes are TRBV9 and TRBJ2-7; 7 nucleotides line up with TRBD2. This CDR3 has 13 residues. Germline trimming cut 2 bases from V and 5 bases from J; bases unmatched to any gene: 4. Germline assignment: CDR1 SGDLS and CDR2 YYNGEE. CDR3 region: CASSVAGAHEQYF. Here the CDR3 DNA reads TGTGCCAGCAGCGTGGCGGGAGCTCACGAGCAGTACTTC.

The chain has TRBV19 and TRBJ1-2; TRBD1 matches at 7 bases. The CDR3 has 14 amino acids. Losses at the gene ends were 3 bases for V and 7 bases for J; bases not matched to a gene: 8. Per germline, CDR1 LNHDA and CDR2 SQIVND (reference sequence). In DNA form, the CDR3 reads TGTGCCAGTAGTATGTCGGAGGGGGCCGTTGGCTACACCTTC. Translating gives CASSMSEGAVGYTF.

V gene TRBV30 combines with J gene TRBJ1-1; D is possibly TRBD1 (5 bases). The CDR3 runs 14 residues. Per the germline V gene, CDR1 is GTSNPN and CDR2 is SVGIG (reference sequence). V shed 0 bases and J shed 3 bases, with 11 bases lying between them. The CDR3 sequence is CAWSVRVGDTEAFF. The CDR3 nucleotides read TGTGCCTGGAGTGTCAGGGTAGGGGACACTGAAGCTTTCTTT.

V gene TRBV29-1 combines with J gene TRBJ2-1, with 13 bases lining up with TRBD2. CDR1 and CDR2 from the germline V gene are SQVTM and ANQGSEA. Trimming took 6 bases from V and 10 from J; bases not matched to a gene: 12. This CDR3 spans 15 amino acids. In DNA, the CDR3 is TGCAGCGTCCAACTACTAGCGGGAGGGCCTAAAGAGCAGTTCTTC. Its protein product is CSVQLLAGGPKEQFF.

This clone showed up just a few times. V usage is TRBV19 and J usage is TRBJ2-7; a weak D match, TRBD1 (6 bases). The CDR3 is 13 residues long. Germline CDR1 LNHDA, CDR2 SQIVND (reference sequence). The germline V and J ends were trimmed by 3 bases and 3 bases, with 9 bases remaining between them. The CDR3 DNA reads TGTGCCAGTAGTATCCAGGGGTTCTACGAGCAGTACTTC. It specifies CASSIQGFYEQYF. The full variable domain, completed using reference TRBV19 and TRBJ2-7, is DGGITQSPKYLFRKEGQNVTLSCEQNLNHDAMYWYRQDPGQGLRLIYYSQIVNDFQKGDIAEGYSVSREKKESFPLTVTSAQKNPTAFYLCASSIQGFYEQYFGPGTRLTVT.

CDR3 DNA: TGTGCCACCAGCAGAGGGGACAGGGAGAACATTCAGTACTTC. It codes for CATSRGDRENIQYF. The chain joins TRBV15 to TRBJ2-4; TRBD1 aligns across 9 bases. V dropped 1 base and J dropped 7; count of bases not matched to a gene: 2. The length of the CDR3 is 14 residues. The germline V gene has CDR1 LNHNV and CDR2 YYDKDF (reference sequence).

This rearrangement joins TRBV27 to TRBJ2-1; the match to TRBD1 covers 8 bases. The CDR3 spans 15 residues. Germline V gene lookup returns CDR1 MNHEY and CDR2 SMNVEV (reference sequence). V shed 0 bases, J shed 6 bases, and the junction held 4 bases outside the gene matches. The CDR3 nucleotides are TGTGCCAGCAGTTTATCCCAGGGGACAGGCAATGAGCAGTTCTTC. Protein sequence: CASSLSQGTGNEQFF.

V and J are TRBV28 and TRBJ2-7; weak D call: TRBD1 (6 bases). The CDR3 is made up of 14 amino acids. The germline V gene encodes CDR1 MDHEN and CDR2 SYDVKM. V dropped 2 bases and J dropped 2 bases, with 10 bases sitting between them. CDR3 in DNA: TGTGCCAGCAGTTTAACAGGGACAACCTACGAGCAGTACTTC. The encoded protein is CASSLTGTTYEQYF.

The V call is TRBV7-9, the J call TRBJ2-3; the match to TRBD2 covers 12 bases. Germline V lookup: CDR1 SEHNR, CDR2 FQNEAQ (reference sequence). The length of the CDR3 is 17 residues. Trimming at V came to 0 bases and at J to 5 bases, leaving 6 bases not matched to a gene. In DNA, the CDR3 is TGTGCCAGCAGCTTAGCGCTAGCGGGAGGGTATGGAGATACGCAGTATTTT. This encodes CASSLALAGGYGDTQYF.

This chain joins TRBV5-6 and TRBJ2-5, with a tentative D call TRBD1 (6 bases). This CDR3 region has 13 residues. Germline V CDR1 and CDR2: SGHDT, YYEEEE. V gave up 2 bases and J gave up 4 bases, with 9 bases separating them. CDR3 bases: TGTGCCAGCAGCTTTGGGGGCCGAGAGACCCAGTACTTC. Translating it yields CASSFGGRETQYF.

The rearrangement uses TRBV10-2 and TRBJ2-2; 7 positions match TRBD1. This CDR3 comprises 14 residues. Losses at the gene ends were 6 bases for V and 0 bases for J; bases not matched to a gene: 1. Germline values: CDR1 WSHSY, CDR2 SAAADI. Written as DNA, the CDR3 is TGCGCCAGCAGGGGACAGCCGAACACCGGGGAGCTGTTTTTT. Translated, it gives CASRGQPNTGELFF.

The V gene is TRBV4-1, the J gene TRBJ2-1, with D possibly TRBD2 on 6 matching bases. Trimming left V 6 bases short and J 6 bases short, with 18 bases between. CDR1 and CDR2 from the germline V gene are MGHRA and YSYEKL. The CDR3 runs to 15 residues. DNA for the CDR3: TGCGCCAGCAGTTTAAGGCTAGCGCAGGGCAATGAGCAGTTCTTC. It specifies CASSLRLAQGNEQFF.

Concerning this clone: Other DNA variants within this sample encode the same CDR3. Here the CDR3 reads CASSLGGRTEAFF. CDR3 nucleotides: TGCGCCAGCAGCCTAGGGGGCAGGACTGAAGCTTTCTTT. The J gene is TRBJ1-1, the V gene TRBV5-1; 7 nucleotides agree with TRBD1. Germline V gives CDR1 SGHRS, CDR2 YFSETQ. The ends lost 4 bases at V and 5 bases at J; junction bases unmatched: 5. The CDR3 covers 13 residues.

The chain carries TRBV28 and TRBJ2-2, with TRBD2 matching over 13 bases. CDR1 and CDR2 from the germline V gene are MDHEN and SYDVKM. Unmatched junction bases numbered 15, after V lost 5 bases and J lost 0 bases. The CDR3 is made up of 21 amino acids. CDR3 nucleotide sequence: TGTGCCAGCAGTAGCCCTGTACCGGGACTAGCGGGACGGGCGAACACCGGGGAGCTGTTTTTT. It encodes CASSSPVPGLAGRANTGELFF.